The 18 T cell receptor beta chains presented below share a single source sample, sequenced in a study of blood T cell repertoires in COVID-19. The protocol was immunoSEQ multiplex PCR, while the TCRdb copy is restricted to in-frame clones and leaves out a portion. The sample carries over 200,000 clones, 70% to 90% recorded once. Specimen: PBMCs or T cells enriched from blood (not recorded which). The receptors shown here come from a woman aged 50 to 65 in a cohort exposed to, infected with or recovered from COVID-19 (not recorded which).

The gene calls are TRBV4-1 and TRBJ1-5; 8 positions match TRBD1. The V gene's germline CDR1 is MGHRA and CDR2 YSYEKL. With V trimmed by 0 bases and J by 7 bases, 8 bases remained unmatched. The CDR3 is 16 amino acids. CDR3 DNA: TGCGCCAGCAGCCAAGACTCCGGACAGGGAGGGCAGCCCCAGCATTTT. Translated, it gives CASSQDSGQGGQPQHF.

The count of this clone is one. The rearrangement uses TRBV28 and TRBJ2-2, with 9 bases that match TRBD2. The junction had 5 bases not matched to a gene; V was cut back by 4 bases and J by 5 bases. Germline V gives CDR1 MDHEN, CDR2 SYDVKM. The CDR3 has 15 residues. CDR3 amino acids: CASSSAGGRTGELFF. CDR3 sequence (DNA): TGTGCCAGCAGTTCGGCGGGGGGGCGGACCGGGGAGCTGTTTTTT.

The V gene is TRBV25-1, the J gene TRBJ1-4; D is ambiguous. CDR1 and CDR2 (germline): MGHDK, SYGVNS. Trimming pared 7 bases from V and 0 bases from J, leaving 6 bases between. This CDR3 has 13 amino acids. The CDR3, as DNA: TGTGCCAGCACAGGTACAACTAATGAAAAACTGTTTTTT. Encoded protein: CASTGTTNEKLFF. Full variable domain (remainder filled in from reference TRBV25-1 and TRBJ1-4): EADIYQTPRYLVIGTGKKITLECSQTMGHDKMYWYQQDPGMELHLIHYSYGVNSTEKGDLSSESTVSRIRTEHFPLTLESARPSHTSQYLCASTGTTNEKLFFGSGTQLSVL.

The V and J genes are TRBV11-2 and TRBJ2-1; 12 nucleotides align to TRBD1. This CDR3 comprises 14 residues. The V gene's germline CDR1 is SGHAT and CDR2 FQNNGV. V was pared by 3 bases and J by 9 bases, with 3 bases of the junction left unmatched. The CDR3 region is CASSFGTGGVEQFF. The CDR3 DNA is TGTGCCAGCAGCTTCGGGACAGGGGGCGTTGAGCAGTTCTTC.

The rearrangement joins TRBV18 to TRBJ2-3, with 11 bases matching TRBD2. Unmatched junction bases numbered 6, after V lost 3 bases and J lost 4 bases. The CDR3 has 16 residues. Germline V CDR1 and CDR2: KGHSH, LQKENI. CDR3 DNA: TGTGCCAGCTCACCCGTAGCGGGGGGGCCGTCAGATACGCAGTATTTT. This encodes CASSPVAGGPSDTQYF.

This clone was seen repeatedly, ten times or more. CDR3 nucleotides: TGTGCCAGCAGCCTCCCGAGGGGGGGTGACGACATTCAGTACTTC. This encodes CASSLPRGGDDIQYF. This chain links TRBV4-2 with TRBJ2-4; TRBD2 is a possible D gene (7 bases). Trimming removed 4 bases at V and 8 bases at J, with 18 bases between. Germline V gives CDR1 LGHNA, CDR2 YNFKEQ. The CDR3 is 15 amino acids.

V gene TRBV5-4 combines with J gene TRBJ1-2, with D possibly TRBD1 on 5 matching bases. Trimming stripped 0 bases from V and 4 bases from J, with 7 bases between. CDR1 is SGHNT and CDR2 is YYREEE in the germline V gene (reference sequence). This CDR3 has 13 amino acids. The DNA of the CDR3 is TGTGCCAGCAGCTTGGGGGGCAGCTATGGCTACACCTTC. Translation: CASSLGGSYGYTF.

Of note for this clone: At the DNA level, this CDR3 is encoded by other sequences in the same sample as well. Here the CDR3 DNA reads TGCGCCAGCAGCCAAGAGGGGGGACCAGATACGCAGTATTTT. Amino acid sequence: CASSQEGGPDTQYF. V gene TRBV4-3 combines with J gene TRBJ2-3, with D possibly TRBD2 on 6 matching bases. Germline V gene data show CDR1 as LGHNA and CDR2 as YSLEER. V lost 0 bases to trimming and J lost 4 bases, with 8 bases between them. The CDR3 is made up of 14 amino acids.

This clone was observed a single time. The CDR3 region has the DNA TGTGCCAGCAGCCCAATATTAGGCGGACAAGAGACCCAGTACTTC. This translates into CASSPILGGQETQYF. J is TRBJ2-5 and V is TRBV6-5; D is ambiguous. Germline-derived CDR1 and CDR2 are MNHEY and SVGAGI. The CDR3 totals 15 residues. Trimming pared 6 bases from V and 2 bases from J, leaving 16 bases between.

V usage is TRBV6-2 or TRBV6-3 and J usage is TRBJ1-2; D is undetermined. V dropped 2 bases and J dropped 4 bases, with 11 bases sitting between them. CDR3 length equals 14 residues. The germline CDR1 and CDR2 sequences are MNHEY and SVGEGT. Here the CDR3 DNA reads TGTGCCAGCAGTTACAGGGCCCGGGGCTATGGCTACACCTTC. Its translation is CASSYRARGYGYTF.

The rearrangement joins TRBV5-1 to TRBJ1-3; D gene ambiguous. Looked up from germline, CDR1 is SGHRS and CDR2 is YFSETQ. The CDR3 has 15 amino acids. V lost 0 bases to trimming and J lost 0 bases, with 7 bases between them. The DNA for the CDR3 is TGCGCCAGCAGCTTGGGTTTCCACTCTGGAAACACCATATATTTT. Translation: CASSLGFHSGNTIYF.

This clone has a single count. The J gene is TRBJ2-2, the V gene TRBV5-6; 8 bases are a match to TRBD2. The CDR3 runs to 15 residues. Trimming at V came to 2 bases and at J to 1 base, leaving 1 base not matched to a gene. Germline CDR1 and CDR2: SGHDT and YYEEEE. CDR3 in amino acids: CASSFSGVNTGELFF. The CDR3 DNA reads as TGTGCCAGCAGCTTTAGCGGGGTGAACACCGGGGAGCTGTTTTTT.

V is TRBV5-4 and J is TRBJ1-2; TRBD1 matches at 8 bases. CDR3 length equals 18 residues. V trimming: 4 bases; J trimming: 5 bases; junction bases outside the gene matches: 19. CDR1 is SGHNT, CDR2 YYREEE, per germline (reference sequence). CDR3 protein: CASSPHWALQGGSYGYTF. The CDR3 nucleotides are TGTGCCAGCAGCCCACATTGGGCTTTACAGGGGGGTAGTTATGGCTACACCTTC.

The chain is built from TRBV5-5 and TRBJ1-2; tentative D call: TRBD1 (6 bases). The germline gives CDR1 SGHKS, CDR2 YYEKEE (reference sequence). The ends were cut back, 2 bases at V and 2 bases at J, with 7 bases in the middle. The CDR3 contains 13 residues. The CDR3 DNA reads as TGTGCCAGCAGCTTAGACAGGAACTATGGCTACACCTTC. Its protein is CASSLDRNYGYTF.

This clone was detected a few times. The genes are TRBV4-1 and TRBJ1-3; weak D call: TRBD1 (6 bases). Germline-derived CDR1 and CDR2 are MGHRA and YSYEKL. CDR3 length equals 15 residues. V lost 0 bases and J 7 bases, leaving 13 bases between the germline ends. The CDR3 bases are TGCGCCAGCAGCCAAGATGCCTATCAGGGGAACACCATATATTTT. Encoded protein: CASSQDAYQGNTIYF.

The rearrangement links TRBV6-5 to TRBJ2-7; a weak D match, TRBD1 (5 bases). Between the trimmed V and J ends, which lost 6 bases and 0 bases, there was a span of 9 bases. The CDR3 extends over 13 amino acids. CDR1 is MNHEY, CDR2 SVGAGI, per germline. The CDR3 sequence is CASRATASYEQYF. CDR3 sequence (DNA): TGTGCCAGCAGGGCGACAGCCTCCTACGAGCAGTACTTC.

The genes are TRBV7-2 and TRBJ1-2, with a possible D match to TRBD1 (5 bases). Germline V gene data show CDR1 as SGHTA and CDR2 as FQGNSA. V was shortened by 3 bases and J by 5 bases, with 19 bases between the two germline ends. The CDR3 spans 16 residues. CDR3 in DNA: TGTGCCAGCAGCTTGCACAAGGGGCGCGTCGGGTATGGCTACACCTTC. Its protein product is CASSLHKGRVGYGYTF.

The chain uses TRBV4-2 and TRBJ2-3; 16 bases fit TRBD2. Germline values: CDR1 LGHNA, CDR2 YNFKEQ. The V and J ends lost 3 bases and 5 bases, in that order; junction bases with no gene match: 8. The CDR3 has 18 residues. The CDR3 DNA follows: TGTGCCAGCAGCCACCCCGGGACTAGCGGGGGGGCCCGAGATACGCAGTATTTT. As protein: CASSHPGTSGGARDTQYF.